This T cell receptor beta chain was observed in a study of cytotoxic CD8 clonotypes in ibrutinib-treated CLL. The table came from immunoSEQ multiplex PCR; TCRdb's copy has only in-frame clones and leaves some out. The table lists about 140,000 clones, approximately 90% of them singletons. The CDR3 length is 15 residues. Trimming took 1 base from V and 5 from J, leaving 14 bases between them. Germline assignment: CDR1 SGHAT and CDR2 FQNNGV. The source of this sequence is a human donor with chronic lymphocytic leukemia. The source was PBMCs, collected after 12 months of ibrutinib treatment. The chain is built from TRBV11-2 and TRBJ2-5, with TRBD2 as a possible D gene (6 bases). The CDR3 is CASSLVELRGETQYF. CDR3 bases: TGTGCCAGCAGCTTAGTAGAGCTACGGGGGGAGACCCAGTACTTC.